Listed below are T cell receptor beta chains from one sample, sequenced in a study of T cell responses to AZD1222 COVID-19 vaccine. Repertoires were generated with immunoSEQ multiplex PCR, while TCRdb's copy carries only in-frame clones and drops some. This sample carries over 35,000 clones, around three quarters of them seen once, and the ten largest clones take less than 25%. The sample consisted of peripheral blood, taken 28 days after the second dose of the MenACWY control vaccine. The receptors shown here come from an adult who received the MenACWY meningococcal vaccine as a control. Both conserved end residues are part of each CDR3. The D gene is left open where the match is weak. Clone size is shown for a subset of rows, as once, few, many or a class of expanded clone.

few	TRBV10-3	TRBJ2-1	13	.	TGTGCCATCAGTGAGAATATCTACAATGAGCAGTTCTTC	CAISENIYNEQFF
.	TRBV3-1/TRBV3-2	TRBJ2-3	16	.	TGTGCCAGCAGCCCACGGCGCTCGCTCCGGCCAGATACGCAGTATTTT	CASSPRRSLRPDTQYF
few	TRBV28	TRBJ2-4	18	.	TGTGCCAGCAGCCCGGGGGGCGGATATAGCCAGGTTTGGATCATTCAGTACTTC	CASSPGGGYSQVWIIQYF
.	TRBV7-9	TRBJ1-1	19	.	TGTGCCAGCAGCTTAGGTTTTGATTGGTTGGGCAGGGGGAACACTGAAGCTTTCTTT	CASSLGFDWLGRGNTEAFF
.	TRBV19	TRBJ2-6	15	.	TGTGCCAGTAGTACGCCGAATTCTGGGGCCAACGTCCTGACTTTC	CASSTPNSGANVLTF
.	TRBV29-1	TRBJ1-2	11	.	TGCAGCGCATGGGGCACCGATGGCTACACCTTC	CSAWGTDGYTF
.	TRBV5-4	TRBJ2-1	17	.	TGTGCCAGCAGCCCTAACCGGGGACGGAGCTCCTACAATGAGCAGTTCTTC	CASSPNRGRSSYNEQFF
many	TRBV3-1/TRBV3-2	TRBJ1-2	14	.	TGTGCCAGCAGCCAAAAGGCCACGAACTATGGCTACACCTTC	CASSQKATNYGYTF
.	TRBV30	TRBJ1-4	13	.	TGTGCCTGGAGTCGTTCAACTAATGAAAAACTGTTTTTT	CAWSRSTNEKLFF
.	TRBV2	TRBJ1-4	13	TRBD1	TGTGCCTCGGAAGGACAGGTGAATGAAAAACTGTTTTTT	CASEGQVNEKLFF
.	TRBV28	TRBJ1-5	13	.	TGTGCCAGCAGGACAGCTACCAATCAGCCCCAGCATTTT	CASRTATNQPQHF
.	TRBV28	TRBJ1-2	11	.	TGTGCCAGCAGTTTCCGGGATGGCTACACCTTC	CASSFRDGYTF
few	TRBV7-8	TRBJ1-4	13	.	TGTGCCAGCAGCCTGACAGAGTGGGAAAAACTGTTTTTT	CASSLTEWEKLFF
few	TRBV30	TRBJ2-4	13	.	TGTGCCCTGAACGGGGATTCCAAAAACATTCAGTACTTC	CALNGDSKNIQYF
once	TRBV28	TRBJ2-7	15	TRBD1	TGTGCCAGCAGTCTACTTGGACAGGGAAAAGGCGAGCAGTACTTC	CASSLLGQGKGEQYF
.	TRBV19	TRBJ2-3	19	TRBD2	TGTGCCAGTAGTGCGGTTGTGAGCGGGAGAGTTTTGGGCACAGATACGCAGTATTTT	CASSAVVSGRVLGTDTQYF
.	TRBV27	TRBJ1-6	15	TRBD1	TGTGCCAGCAGACCGCCGGGACAGGGGGATTCACCCCTCCACTTT	CASRPPGQGDSPLHF
few	TRBV29-1	TRBJ2-7	10	TRBD2	TGCAGCGCGTATAGCGGGAGACAGTACTTC	CSAYSGRQYF
.	TRBV27	TRBJ2-1	15	.	TGTGCCAGCAGTAGTGGCTTCAGCTCCTACAATGAGCAGTTCTTC	CASSSGFSSYNEQFF
.	TRBV9	TRBJ1-1	13	.	TGTGCCAGCAGCGAGTTCGAGAGCACTGAAGCTTTCTTT	CASSEFESTEAFF
.	TRBV6-1	TRBJ1-3	12	.	TGTGCCAGCAGTGAAGCAAGCACCCAGAGACATTTT	CASSEASTQRHF
.	TRBV5-4	TRBJ2-2	14	TRBD2	TGTGCCAGCAGCCGGGCAGCGGGAGTCGAGGAGCTGTTTTTT	CASSRAAGVEELFF
.	TRBV29-1	TRBJ2-1	15	.	TGCAGCGTTCGACCTGGGACATCGGTGTACAATGAGCAGTTCTTC	CSVRPGTSVYNEQFF
.	TRBV18	TRBJ1-5	16	.	TGTGCCAGCTTTCTGAGGGCGAAAAAAGGGAATCAGCCCCAGCATTTT	CASFLRAKKGNQPQHF
few	TRBV9	TRBJ1-2	16	.	TGTGCCAGCAGCGTAGATTCCCCGTCAGGGGCGTATGGCTACACCTTC	CASSVDSPSGAYGYTF
once	TRBV12-3/TRBV12-4	TRBJ1-1	12	.	TGTGCCAGCAGTTCCGGACAGTATGAAGCTTTCTTT	CASSSGQYEAFF
few	TRBV5-1	TRBJ2-6	15	.	TGCGCCAGCAGCGAACAGGGCTCTGGGGCCAACGTCCTGACTTTC	CASSEQGSGANVLTF
.	TRBV3-1/TRBV3-2	TRBJ2-2	14	.	TGTGCCAGCAGCCCGACAGCGAACACCGGGGAGCTGTTTTTT	CASSPTANTGELFF
.	TRBV5-1	TRBJ2-6	15	.	TGCGCCAGCAGCTTCGGGGGCACTGGGGCCAACGTCCTGACTTTC	CASSFGGTGANVLTF
once	TRBV18	TRBJ1-6	13	.	TGTGCCAGCTCAACGGACTCAAATTCACCCCTCCACTTT	CASSTDSNSPLHF
.	TRBV19	TRBJ1-5	13	TRBD1	TGTGCCAGTGGGGACAGGATTAATCAGCCCCAGCATTTT	CASGDRINQPQHF
.	TRBV5-1	TRBJ1-4	15	TRBD1	TGCGCCAGCAGCCTACAGGGGGTGGCTAATGAAAAACTGTTTTTT	CASSLQGVANEKLFF
few	TRBV30	TRBJ1-5	14	.	TGTGTGCCTGAGGTGACAGCCTCAGGTCAGCCCCAGCATTTT	CVPEVTASGQPQHF
.	TRBV14	TRBJ1-1	13	.	TGTGCCAGCAGCCCATTTATGAACACTGAAGCTTTCTTT	CASSPFMNTEAFF
.	TRBV5-6	TRBJ2-2	18	TRBD2	TGTGCCAGCAGCTTGCTGACTAGCGGGAGGGTAAACACCGGGGAGCTGTTTTTT	CASSLLTSGRVNTGELFF
.	TRBV6-5	TRBJ1-1	13	.	TGTGCCAGCAGACTCGGGACGGACACTGAAGCTTTCTTT	CASRLGTDTEAFF
.	TRBV12-3/TRBV12-4	TRBJ1-1	13	.	TGTGCCAGCAGTCTTAATCAGAACACTGAAGCTTTCTTT	CASSLNQNTEAFF
.	TRBV4-1	TRBJ1-6	15	TRBD1	TGCGCCAGCAGCCTTGATGCAGGGGGACGGTCACCCCTCCACTTT	CASSLDAGGRSPLHF
.	TRBV6-5	TRBJ1-3	13	.	TGTGCCAGCAGGGCAGGGTCCGGAAACACCATATATTTT	CASRAGSGNTIYF
.	TRBV7-6	TRBJ1-6	15	TRBD1	TGTGCCAGCAGCCCCAGACAGGGCGAAAATTCACCCCTCCACTTT	CASSPRQGENSPLHF
.	TRBV18	TRBJ1-2	19	TRBD1	TGTGCCAGCTCACCATCGGCCGGGACAGGGGGATTGGGTAACTATGGCTACACCTTC	CASSPSAGTGGLGNYGYTF
.	TRBV6-4	TRBJ2-2	16	.	TGTGCCAGCAGTGCCCCAGGACACCCGAACACCGGGGAGCTGTTTTTT	CASSAPGHPNTGELFF